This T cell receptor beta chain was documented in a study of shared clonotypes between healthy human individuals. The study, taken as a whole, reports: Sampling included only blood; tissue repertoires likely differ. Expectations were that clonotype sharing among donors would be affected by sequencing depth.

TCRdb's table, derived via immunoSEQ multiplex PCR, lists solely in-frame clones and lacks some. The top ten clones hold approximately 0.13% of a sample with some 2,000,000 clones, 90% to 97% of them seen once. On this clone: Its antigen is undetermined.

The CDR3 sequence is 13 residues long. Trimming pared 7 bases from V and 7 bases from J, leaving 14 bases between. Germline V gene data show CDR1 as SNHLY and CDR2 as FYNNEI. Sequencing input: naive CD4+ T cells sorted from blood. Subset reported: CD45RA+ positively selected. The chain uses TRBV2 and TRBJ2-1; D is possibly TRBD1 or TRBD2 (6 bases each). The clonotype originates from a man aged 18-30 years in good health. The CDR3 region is CASTRDKRNEQFF. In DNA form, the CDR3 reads TGTGCCAGCACGCGGGACAAAAGGAATGAGCAGTTCTTC.